A single TCR beta chain is shown here with its context. The entry originates in a study of technical replicates of blood from a few donors. V was clipped by 0 bases and J by 1 base, with 3 bases between them. CDR1 is SGHTA and CDR2 is FQGNSA in the germline V gene. This CDR3 contains 13 residues. The repertoire was sequenced with immunoSEQ multiplex PCR; TCRdb's copy has only in-frame clones and lacks some. The profile covers tens of thousands of clones, with roughly 97% appearing a single time and approximately 0.21% taken by the ten largest. What was sequenced was T cells isolated from PBMCs. The origin of this receptor is a human donor in good health. The chain employs TRBV7-2 and TRBJ1-2, with no clear D. CDR3 sequence (DNA): TGTGCCAGCAGCTTAGCCAGTAACTATGGCTACACCTTC. Protein: CASSLASNYGYTF.